This T cell receptor (beta chain) appears in the sequencing data of a study of regulatory T cells in long-lasting Graves disease. Turning to the study itself: Antithyroid drug exposure in newly diagnosed Graves' patients had lasted under 3 months.

This clonotype was seen many times. Its target is not known. Time point defined: newly diagnosed GD, antithyroid drugs for less than 3 months. RNA extracted from PBMCs served as the sequencing template. Germline lookup yields CDR1 DFQATT and CDR2 SNEGSKA (reference sequence). CDR3 length: 16 residues. V lost 0 bases to trimming and J lost 5 bases; unmatched junction nucleotides: 10. CDR3 regions were amplified by Arm-PCR using iRepertoire HTBI primers to build TCR beta libraries. MiXCR was run by TCRdb on the multiplex PCR reads, yielding one entry per CDR3 protein. The table shows hundreds of thousands of distinct CDR3 sequences, with approximately 15% occurring only once. Study findings and constraints: There was favoring of TRBV28, TRBJ1-2 and TRBJ2-5 in persistent disease.

These data are also associated with another study on T cells in Graves' hyperthyroidism and ophthalmopathy. This second study says: These patients, aged 18 to 65, had recently diagnosed hyperthyroidism lasting under 2 months. Most thyroid clonotypes expanded above 0.001 were also detected in blood.

V and J are TRBV20-1 and TRBJ2-3; TRBD2 agrees at 8 bases. The TCR was taken from a woman younger than 45 with Graves disease. This sample comprised peripheral blood mononuclear cells (PBMCs), obtained at new diagnosis, from a patient treated with antithyroid drugs. The CDR3 DNA reads TGCAGTGCTAGAGATGGCCAAGCGGGAGAAATAGATACGCAGTATTTT. It encodes CSARDGQAGEIDTQYF.